Reported below is one T cell receptor (beta chain). Its target is not known. The data stem from a study of CXCR3-negative and CXCR3-positive naive CD8 T cells. Findings and limits, study-wide: Comparably high diversity marked both naive subsets, whereas memory CD8+ cells had much lower diversity. The TRBV-TRBJ usage of naive CXCR3-negative and CXCR3-positive cells was similar, but that of memory cells differed. Hydrophobicity of TRB CDR3s was greater in CXCR3-positive naive cells than in CXCR3-negative naive cells.

The TRB libraries of cDNA were built by UMI-labeled 5' RACE. Using the 5' RACE reads, TCRdb records one entry per CDR3 protein without DNA. The sample holds about 110,000 distinct CDR3 sequences. The sorter processed each CD8+ T cell subset in triplicate at over 250,000 cells apiece. CD45RO-CCR7+CD27+CD95- characterized naive CD8+ T cells. CDR3 size: 12 residues. Germline assignment: CDR1 SQVTM and CDR2 ANQGSEA. Sequencing input: naive CXCR3+ CD8+ T cells from blood. Subset specified: CD45RO-CCR7+CD27+CD95- naive CD8+ T cells expressing CXCR3 (TNR3+). The chain employs TRBV29-1 and TRBJ2-2; no DNA is available, so the TRBD1 call from TCRdb remains unchecked. The TCR sequence derives from a human donor in good health. Some clones in this sample may be carry-over from other donors' samples. The CDR3 reads CSVAPFGGELFF.